This entry is about one TCR beta chain. What it binds is not known. The same CDR3 also results from other DNA sequences found in this sample. Blood got drawn at baseline, again on cycle 4 day 1, and then on cycle 7 day 1. This specimen comes from a study of OX40 agonist ivuxolimab in advanced cancers. Overall study context: Every patient in dose escalation had hepatocellular carcinoma, melanoma, renal cell or head and neck cancer.

Generated by immunoSEQ multiplex PCR, the TCRdb table keeps only in-frame clones and is missing some. This sample carries roughly 65,000 clones, 90% of them seen once, and the ten largest clones take 10%. Between the trimmed V and J ends, which lost 0 bases and 0 bases, there was a span of 3 bases. CDR3 length: 14 residues. CDR1 is MNHEY, CDR2 SVGAGI, per germline. General study points: CD4+ and CD8+ blood T cells expanded clonally by week 6 at 0.1 to 3.0 mg/kg. Relative to CD4+ cells, CD8+ T cells on average had more expanded clones.

The gene calls are TRBV6-5 and TRBJ1-5, with D unclear. The specimen was CD4+ or CD8+ T cells sorted from blood, collected in a trial of the OX40 agonist ivuxolimab. The clonotype comes from an adult with an advanced solid tumor such as melanoma, head and neck, liver or kidney cancer. Here the CDR3 reads CASSYSISNQPQHF. The CDR3 DNA is TGTGCCAGCAGTTACTCGATTAGCAATCAGCCCCAGCATTTT.